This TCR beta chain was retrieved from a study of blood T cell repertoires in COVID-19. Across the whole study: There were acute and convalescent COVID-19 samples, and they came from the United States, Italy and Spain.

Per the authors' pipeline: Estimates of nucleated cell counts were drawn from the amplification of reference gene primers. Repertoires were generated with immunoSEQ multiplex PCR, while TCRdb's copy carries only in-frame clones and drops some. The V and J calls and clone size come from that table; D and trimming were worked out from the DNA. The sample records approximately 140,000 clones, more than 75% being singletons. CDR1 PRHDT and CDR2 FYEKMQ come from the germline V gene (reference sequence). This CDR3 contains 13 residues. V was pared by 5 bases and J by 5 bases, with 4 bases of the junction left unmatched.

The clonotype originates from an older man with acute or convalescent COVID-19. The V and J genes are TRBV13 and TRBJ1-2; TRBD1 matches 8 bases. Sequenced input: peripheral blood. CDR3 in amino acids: CASSRGQGYGYTF. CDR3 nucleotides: TGTGCCAGCAGCCGCGGACAGGGATATGGCTACACCTTC. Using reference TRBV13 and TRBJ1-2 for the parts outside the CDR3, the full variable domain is AAGVIQSPRHLIKEKRETATLKCYPIPRHDTVYWYQQGPGQDPQFLISFYEKMQSDKGSIPDRFSAQQFSDYHSELNMSSLELGDSALYFCASSRGQGYGYTFGSGTRLTVV.